This is a list of T cell receptor beta chains from one sample in a study of tumor-infiltrating lymphocytes in primary liver carcinoma. TCRdb itself ran the multiplex PCR reads through MiXCR, one entry per CDR3 protein. The profile shows around 190,000 distinct CDR3 sequences, approximately 86% of them singletons. Sequenced sample: tumor tissue from primary liver carcinoma. These TCRs come from a man aged 40-55 years with primary liver carcinoma and hepatitis B virus infection. The CDR3 runs from the conserved cysteine through the conserved F or W. The D gene is left open where the match is weak. Rows give clone size only sometimes, using once, few, many, or a class for an expanded clone.

j_call,clone_size,d_call,v_call,cdr3_aa,cdr3_nt
TRBJ2-5,.,.,TRBV29-1,CIVLTAYQETQYF,TGCATCGTCCTGACAGCATACCAAGAGACCCAGTACTTC
TRBJ2-2,.,.,TRBV6-1,CASSEEAGLVELFF,TGTGCCAGCAGTGAAGAGGCGGGGCTAGTGGAGCTGTTTTTT
TRBJ1-4,many,TRBD1,TRBV30,CAVEGAGKEKLFF,TGTGCCGTGGAGGGGGCGGGAAAAGAAAAACTGTTTTTT
TRBJ2-1,many,.,TRBV28,CASSLGHFSEQFF,TGTGCCAGCAGTTTAGGCCATTTTAGTGAGCAGTTCTTC
TRBJ1-5,.,.,TRBV6-5,CASSDSRNQPQHF,TGTGCCAGCAGTGATAGCCGTAATCAGCCCCAGCATTTT
TRBJ2-1,.,.,TRBV4-3,CGTSQFPSPADNEQFF,TGCGGCACCAGCCAATTCCCCTCCCCGGCGGACAATGAGCAGTTCTTC
TRBJ2-7,few,.,TRBV6-2/TRBV6-3,CANSYEVPYEQYF,TGTGCCAATAGTTACGAGGTGCCCTACGAGCAGTACTTC
TRBJ2-7,.,TRBD2,TRBV6-6,CANSHRAGEPTYEQYF,TGTGCCAACAGTCATCGAGCGGGAGAGCCTACCTACGAGCAGTACTTC
TRBJ2-5,.,TRBD2,TRBV12-3/TRBV12-4,CVSIHREDLLTHYF,TGTGTCAGCATCCACCGGGAGGATCTGTTGACCCATTACTTC
TRBJ2-1,.,TRBD2,TRBV29-1,CSVEGETSVEYEHFF,TGCAGCGTTGAAGGGGAGACTAGCGTTGAGTATGAGCACTTCTTC
TRBJ2-5,once,.,TRBV12-3/TRBV12-4,CASSLIKGETLYF,TGTGCCAGCAGTTTAATCAAGGGGGAGACCCTGTACTTT
TRBJ1-5,.,TRBD1,TRBV12-3/TRBV12-4,CASRFGTGGHHTQHF,TGTGCCAGCAGATTCGGGACAGGGGGCCATCATACCCAGCACTTT
TRBJ2-1,.,TRBD2,TRBV6-1,CDSSEGTSEGNEQFF,TGTGACAGTAGTGAAGGGACTAGCGAGGGCAATGAGCAGTTCTTC
TRBJ2-5,.,.,TRBV6-1,CASTPFWWSQETQYF,TGTGCCAGCACCCCCTTTTGGTGGAGTCAAGAAACCCAGTACTTC
TRBJ1-1,.,.,TRBV6-5,CVSNYSAAWNTEAFF,TGTGTCAGCAATTACTCGGCAGCCTGGAACACTGAAGCTTTCTTT
TRBJ1-1,.,.,TRBV6-1,CAIQTGSMNPEAFF,TGTGCCATCCAAACAGGTAGTATGAACCCTGAAGCTTTCTTT
TRBJ2-3,.,.,TRBV5-4,CASSLAIRTDRRYF,TGTGCCAGCAGCTTGGCTATCCGCACAGATAGGCGGTATTTT
TRBJ2-2,.,.,TRBV7-9,CASSDRVAEELFF,TGTGCCAGCAGCGACAGGGTAGCGGAGGAGTTGTTTTTT
TRBJ1-2,.,TRBD1,TRBV6-5,CASIYGGQIYGYTF,TGTGCCAGCATTTACGGGGGACAGATCTATGGCTACACCTTC
TRBJ2-5,once,TRBD1,TRBV6-1,CANSDSRQGIRAQYF,TGTGCCAACAGTGATTCCCGACAGGGGATAAGGGCTCAGTACTTC
TRBJ2-7,.,.,TRBV6-5,CASCYSKDRPSYEQYF,TGTGCCAGTTGTTACTCCAAAGACAGGCCCTCCTACGAGCAGTACTTC
TRBJ1-5,.,.,TRBV6-6,CASCPHLDDRFNQPQHF,TGTGCCAGCTGCCCCCATCTGGACGATCGCTTCAATCAGCCCCAGCATTTT
TRBJ2-2,.,TRBD1,TRBV6-1,CACRKGGGGARELFF,TGTGCCTGCAGGAAAGGGGGCGGAGGAGCCAGGGAGCTGTTTTTT
TRBJ2-7,.,.,TRBV6-6,CASRSSSNQGPRNEQYF,TGTGCCAGCAGATCCTCGTCGAATCAGGGGCCTAGGAACGAGCAGTACTTC
TRBJ2-7,once,.,TRBV11-2,CATSLDLGGSYEQYF,TGTGCGACCAGCTTAGATTTAGGGGGCTCCTACGAGCAGTACTTC
TRBJ2-5,.,TRBD1,TRBV29-1,CSEWGTGGTQYF,TGCAGCGAATGGGGGACAGGGGGGACCCAGTACTTC
TRBJ2-7,.,TRBD1,TRBV4-3,CASSQGTGTADAEYF,TGCGCCAGTAGTCAAGGTACGGGGACAGCAGACGCGGAGTACTTC
TRBJ1-1,.,TRBD1,TRBV6-2/TRBV6-3,CTSSWTGDNTETFF,TGTACCAGCAGTTGGACAGGGGACAACACTGAAACTTTCTTT
TRBJ2-1,once,.,TRBV12-3/TRBV12-4,CANGKGGGSLSYYEQFF,TGTGCCAACGGGAAGGGGGGCGGGTCTCTCTCATACTATGAGCAGTTCTTC
TRBJ2-2,.,.,TRBV29-1,CSVVMGIVDTGELFF,TGCAGCGTTGTAATGGGAATCGTGGACACTGGGGAGCTGTTTTTT
TRBJ2-3,.,TRBD2,TRBV6-2/TRBV6-3,CASRSRLAGTGASTVMQYF,TGTGCCAGCCGTTCGAGACTAGCGGGGACAGGTGCTAGCACAGTTATGCAGTATTTT
TRBJ2-5,.,TRBD2,TRBV11-1,CASSYATSGSETQHF,TGTGCCAGCAGTTACGCGACTAGCGGGAGTGAGACCCAGCACTTC
TRBJ2-7,.,TRBD2,TRBV6-5,CASTYSGGKGRGYEQYF,TGTGCCAGCACTTACTCGGGAGGGAAAGGGAGGGGCTACGAGCAGTACTTC
TRBJ1-6,.,.,TRBV11-1,CASSQSLVSPLRF,TGTGCCAGCAGCCAGTCACTGGTTTCACCCCTCCGCTTT
TRBJ2-7,many,TRBD2,TRBV9,CASSEAGSSYEQYF,TGTGCCAGCAGCGAAGCGGGAAGCTCCTACGAGCAGTACTTC
TRBJ1-1,.,.,TRBV6-1,CVSSDGRNTETFF,TGTGTCAGCAGTGATGGTAGGAACACTGAAACTTTCTTT
TRBJ2-5,few,.,TRBV4-3,CASSQVVHLTETQYF,TGCGCCAGCAGCCAAGTAGTCCATTTGACTGAGACCCAGTACTTC
TRBJ2-3,.,.,TRBV6-5,CASNPGLTGKDTQYF,TGTGCCAGCAACCCAGGACTAACGGGAAAAGATACACAGTATTTT
TRBJ2-5,few,.,TRBV15,CATSRDLAAEETQYF,TGTGCCACCAGCAGAGATTTAGCGGCCGAAGAGACCCAGTACTTC
TRBJ2-3,.,TRBD2,TRBV24-1,CATNASGGTDTQYF,TGTGCCACCAATGCCTCGGGAGGAACAGATACGCAGTATTTT
TRBJ2-7,medium-sized,.,TRBV11-1,CASSSSRGGEQYF,TGTGCCAGCAGCTCCTCGCGGGGTGGCGAGCAGTACTTC
TRBJ2-5,.,TRBD1,TRBV5-1,CASSQTGGEQEAQYF,TGCGCGAGCAGCCAGACAGGGGGAGAACAAGAGGCCCAGTACTTC
TRBJ2-2,few,.,TRBV29-1,CSVMGNTGELLF,TGTAGCGTTATGGGTAACACCGGGGAGCTGCTTTTT
TRBJ2-2,many,.,TRBV10-2,CASRTLGTGELFF,TGCGCCAGCAGGACCTTAGGGACCGGGGAGCTGTTTTTT
TRBJ2-3,.,TRBD2,TRBV28,CASSLGTSGSTDTQYF,TGTGCCAGCAGTTTAGGGACTAGCGGAAGCACAGATACGCAGTATTTT
TRBJ2-7,.,.,TRBV6-1,CASSEPDFLYEQYF,TGTGCCAGCAGTGAGCCCGATTTTTTATACGAGCAGTACTTC
TRBJ2-1,.,TRBD2,TRBV11-2,CASSLVGLAGPYYEQFF,TGTGCCAGCAGCTTGGTAGGACTAGCTGGCCCCTACTATGAGCAGTTCTTC
TRBJ2-1,.,TRBD2,TRBV29-1,CNSLTSDHEQFF,TGCAACTCCCTGACTAGCGACCACGAGCAGTTCTTC
TRBJ2-5,.,TRBD1,TRBV4-2,CASSHDGAGGQETQYF,TGTGCCAGCAGCCATGACGGGGCAGGGGGCCAAGAGACCCAGTACTTT
TRBJ2-6,few,.,TRBV5-1,CASGPGVRANVLTF,TGCGCCAGCGGCCCGGGGGTTAGGGCCAACGTCCTGACTTTC
TRBJ1-5,.,TRBD1,TRBV5-4,CVSSFGTGGNQSQHF,TGTGTCAGCAGCTTTGGGACAGGGGGCAATCAGTCCCAGCATTTT
TRBJ2-7,.,TRBD2,TRBV6-2/TRBV6-3,CASSCSSSGRRYEQYF,TGTGCTAGCAGTTGCTCGTCTAGCGGGAGGAGATATGAGCAGTACTTC
TRBJ1-2,many,.,TRBV12-3/TRBV12-4,CASLQGGENYGYTF,TGTGCCAGCCTACAGGGCGGCGAAAACTATGGCTACACCTTC